The 27 T cell receptor beta chains given below trace back to one sample, sequenced in a study of control samples from healthy donors and cancer patients. TCRdb's copy holds only in-frame clones and misses some; the assay was immunoSEQ multiplex PCR. The data hold about 100,000 clones, with roughly 84% observed a single time. Material for sequencing was blood. These receptors were collected from a woman in her forties or fifties in good health.

This clone appeared once. The chain recombines TRBV4-3 with TRBJ1-5; no reliable D call. Looked up from germline, CDR1 is LGHNA and CDR2 is YSLEER. The CDR3 extends over 17 amino acids. Trimming stripped 0 bases from V and 2 bases from J, with 14 bases between. The CDR3 here is CASSQDRMQSRNQPQHF. The CDR3 bases are TGCGCCAGCAGCCAAGATCGAATGCAGAGTCGCAATCAGCCCCAGCATTTT.

In this sample, this clone turned up a few times. This sequence joins TRBV5-4 and TRBJ2-2; weak D call: TRBD2 (5 bases). The CDR3 sequence is 13 residues long. V was clipped by 4 bases and J by 4 bases, with 8 bases between them. CDR1 is SGHNT, CDR2 YYREEE, per germline (reference sequence). CDR3 bases: TGTGCCAGCAGCACTACTAGCACCGGGGAGCTGTTTTTT. Translating gives CASSTTSTGELFF. The variable domain in full, with the rest retrieved from reference TRBV5-4 and TRBJ2-2, is ETGVTQSPTHLIKTRGQQVTLRCSSQSGHNTVSWYQQALGQGPQFIFQYYREEENGRGNFPPRFSGLQFPNYSSELNVNALELDDSALYLCASSTTSTGELFFGEGSRLTVL.

The V and J genes are TRBV7-3 and TRBJ1-2; no reliable D call. The ends were cut back, 6 bases at V and 4 bases at J, with 12 bases in the middle. The germline CDR1 and CDR2 sequences are SGHTA and FQGTGA. The CDR3 runs to 13 residues. The CDR3 DNA reads as TGTGCCAGCAGGGAGGATGGGAGCTATGGCTACACCTTC. Translation gives CASREDGSYGYTF.

This clone occurred a few times. The chain joins TRBV7-9 to TRBJ2-2; the match to TRBD2 covers 7 bases. CDR3 size: 16 residues. V lost 1 base to trimming and J lost 1 base; unmatched junction nucleotides: 3. Germline values: CDR1 SEHNR, CDR2 FQNEAQ (reference sequence). The CDR3 DNA reads TGTGCCAGCAGCTTAGAGGCGGGAGTGAACACCGGGGAGCTGTTTTTT. As protein: CASSLEAGVNTGELFF. Full variable domain (rest looked up from reference TRBV7-9 and TRBJ2-2): DTGVSQNPRHKITKRGQNVTFRCDPISEHNRLYWYRQTLGQGPEFLTYFQNEAQLEKSRLLSDRFSAERPKGSFSTLEIQRTEQGDSAMYLCASSLEAGVNTGELFFGEGSRLTVL.

The rearrangement joins TRBV9 to TRBJ2-2; D is unresolved. In germline, CDR1 is SGDLS, CDR2 YYNGEE. The V end lost 2 bases, the J end lost 2 bases, and 7 bases lay between the germline ends. CDR3 length equals 14 residues. Here the CDR3 DNA reads TGTGCCAGCAGCGTGGCTCCCAACACCGGGGAGCTGTTTTTT. Translating it yields CASSVAPNTGELFF.

The chain has TRBV6-2 or TRBV6-3 and TRBJ2-7; either TRBD1 or TRBD2 may fit D (5 bases each). The length of the CDR3 is 14 residues. Trimming shortened V by 5 bases and J by 3 bases, and 14 bases separated the two germline ends. Germline CDR1 is MNHEY and CDR2 is SVGEGT. In DNA, the CDR3 is TGTGCCAGCAGTCGGGACGGGAACCTCTACGAGCAGTACGTC. This gives the protein CASSRDGNLYEQYV.

The chain uses TRBV7-9 and TRBJ2-2, with no clear D. This CDR3 contains 15 residues. Per germline, CDR1 SEHNR and CDR2 FQNEAQ (reference sequence). Trimming took 5 bases from V and 6 from J, leaving 16 bases between them. The CDR3: CASSDGPTMAGELFF. The CDR3 nucleotides read TGTGCCAGCAGCGACGGACCGACCATGGCCGGGGAGCTGTTTTTT.

This chain joins TRBV2 and TRBJ2-7; 9 bases fit TRBD1. The V segment lost 6 bases and the J segment 6 bases; nucleotides outside the gene matches: 6. CDR1 and CDR2 from the germline V gene are SNHLY and FYNNEI. There are 13 residues in the CDR3. As DNA, the CDR3 is TGTGCCAGCAGGGTACAGGGGGCGGGCGAGCAGTACTTC. Its protein is CASRVQGAGEQYF.

This rearrangement joins TRBV9 to TRBJ1-1; D ambiguous. The CDR3 covers 15 residues. The germline V gene has CDR1 SGDLS and CDR2 YYNGEE. V was shortened by 0 bases and J by 5 bases, with 14 bases between the two germline ends. The CDR3 region is CASSVVDRVGTEAFF. CDR3 bases: TGTGCCAGCAGCGTAGTCGACCGCGTTGGGACTGAAGCTTTCTTT.

The CDR3 DNA reads TGTGCCAGCAGCTTAACAGGGGGACTTAATAATTCACCCCTCCACTTT. Encoded protein: CASSLTGGLNNSPLHF. The V and J genes are TRBV7-3 and TRBJ1-6; D may be TRBD1 (6 bases). Between the trimmed V and J ends, which lost 0 bases and 5 bases, there was a span of 11 bases. The CDR3 contains 16 residues. Germline CDR1 is SGHTA and CDR2 is FQGTGA.

This clone turned up a few times. The chain couples TRBV2 to TRBJ1-2, with D unresolved. Germline CDR1 is SNHLY and CDR2 is FYNNEI. V was cut by 2 bases and J by 4 bases, with 8 bases left in between. The CDR3 is made up of 13 amino acids. The CDR3 protein is CASSERQVYGYTF. In nucleotides, the CDR3 is TGTGCCAGCAGTGAACGGCAGGTCTATGGCTACACCTTC.

The chain combines TRBV2 with TRBJ1-6; weak D call: TRBD1 (6 bases). The ends were cut back, 6 bases at V and 8 bases at J, with 14 bases in the middle. CDR3 length equals 14 residues. The germline V gene encodes CDR1 SNHLY and CDR2 FYNNEI. CDR3 residues: CASSPRDNDSPLHF. Here the CDR3 DNA reads TGTGCCAGCAGCCCCCGGGACAACGATTCACCCCTCCACTTT.

The chain couples TRBV6-5 to TRBJ2-1; 7 bases line up with TRBD2. The CDR3 consists of 16 residues. V shed 4 bases, J shed 0 bases, and the junction held 6 bases outside the gene matches. In germline, CDR1 is MNHEY, CDR2 SVGAGI. The CDR3 nucleotides read TGTGCCAGCAGTTCCCCATGGGGGGGCTCCTACAATGAGCAGTTCTTC. This sequence encodes CASSSPWGGSYNEQFF.

The chain is built from TRBV11-2 and TRBJ2-5; D ambiguous. The CDR3 consists of 15 residues. Germline assignment: CDR1 SGHAT and CDR2 FQNNGV. Trimming left V 7 bases short and J 5 bases short, with 20 bases between. The CDR3 region has the DNA TGTGCCAGCATCCGTTTTCCGAGAACCGAGGAGACCCAGTACTTC. Amino acid sequence: CASIRFPRTEETQYF.

The chain uses TRBV7-6 and TRBJ2-1, with 11 bases lining up with TRBD2. The CDR3 is 16 amino acids. The germline V gene encodes CDR1 SGHVS and CDR2 FNYEAQ. The V gene end was trimmed by 4 bases and the J gene end by 0 bases; junction bases not matched to a gene: 2. The CDR3 protein is CASSSSGGNSYNEQFF. Written as DNA, the CDR3 is TGTGCCAGCAGCTCTAGCGGGGGGAACTCCTACAATGAGCAGTTCTTC.

The J gene is TRBJ1-5, the V gene TRBV6-5; D unresolved. CDR1 MNHEY and CDR2 SVGAGI come from the germline V gene. The CDR3 extends over 11 amino acids. Trimming removed 5 bases at V and 7 bases at J, with 6 bases between. The CDR3 is CASSQRQPQHF. CDR3 in DNA: TGTGCCAGCAGTCAGAGGCAGCCCCAGCATTTT.

The chain combines TRBV7-9 with TRBJ1-1, with unresolved D. The CDR3 is 15 residues long. Trimming cost V 1 base and J 0 bases, with 9 bases left between them. Germline V gene lookup returns CDR1 SEHNR and CDR2 FQNEAQ (reference sequence). CDR3 coding DNA: TGTGCCAGCAGCTTAGGTTCGAGCGTGAACACTGAAGCTTTCTTT. This gives the protein CASSLGSSVNTEAFF.

The V gene is TRBV7-9, the J gene TRBJ2-1; 9 bases are shared with TRBD1. V lost 3 bases and J lost 8; bases outside the gene matches: 8. The germline gives CDR1 SEHNR, CDR2 FQNEAQ (reference sequence). The CDR3 totals 15 residues. The CDR3 is CASSFGWGQGHEQFF. The CDR3 DNA reads as TGTGCCAGCAGCTTCGGTTGGGGACAGGGCCATGAGCAGTTCTTC.

As to this clone: The identical CDR3 is also encoded by other nucleotide sequences in the sample. The CDR3 loop reads CASSRAGAGGHEQFF. The CDR3 coding sequence is TGTGCCAGCAGTCGGGCGGGGGCAGGGGGTCATGAGCAGTTCTTC. This chain links TRBV7-2 with TRBJ2-1; perhaps D is TRBD1 or TRBD2 (7 bases each). Germline V CDR1 and CDR2: SGHTA, FQGNSA. The CDR3 has 15 residues. Trimming stripped 6 bases from V and 8 bases from J, with 20 bases between.

The rearrangement joins TRBV19 to TRBJ2-5, with D possibly TRBD1 on 6 matching bases. This CDR3 is 16 amino acids long. V gave up 6 bases and J gave up 7 bases, with 24 bases separating them. CDR1 and CDR2 (germline): LNHDA, SQIVND (reference sequence). The CDR3 region has the DNA TGTGCCAGTAGCAAAACGCCTCCGACAGGAAGGGGGACCCAGTACTTC. Translating it yields CASSKTPPTGRGTQYF.

The rearrangement links TRBV9 to TRBJ1-6; tentative D call: TRBD1 (5 bases). Trimming took off 0 bases at V and 9 bases at J, with 16 bases between the two ends. This CDR3 region has 16 residues. Germline CDR1 and CDR2: SGDLS and YYNGEE. CDR3: CASSVGSGARSSPLHF. The CDR3 DNA sequence: TGTGCCAGCAGCGTAGGGTCCGGGGCGAGGAGTTCACCCCTCCACTTT. Combining the CDR3 with reference TRBV9 and TRBJ1-6 gives the whole variable domain DSGVTQTPKHLITATGQRVTLRCSPRSGDLSVYWYQQSLDQGLQFLIQYYNGEERAKGNILERFSAQQFPDLHSELNLSSLELGDSALYFCASSVGSGARSSPLHFGNGTRLTVT.

The V and J genes are TRBV24-1 and TRBJ2-1; D is unclear. With 0 bases removed from V and 6 bases from J, the gap between germline ends came to 5 bases. Germline CDR1 KGHDR, CDR2 SFDVKD. The CDR3 spans 13 residues. The CDR3 DNA reads as TGTGCCACCAGTGATTTGAACCCCAATGAGCAGTTCTTC. This sequence encodes CATSDLNPNEQFF.

The rearrangement uses TRBV6-1 and TRBJ1-5; unclear D gene. Deletions cut 3 bases from V and 3 bases from J, with 18 bases between. CDR3 size: 17 residues. Germline CDR1 is MNHNS and CDR2 is SASEGT. The CDR3 bases are TGTGCCAGCAGTGACTTAGTTTTGGGGAGAACCAATCAGCCCCAGCATTTT. Its translation: CASSDLVLGRTNQPQHF.

The rearrangement uses TRBV3-1 (or the pseudogene TRBV3-2) and TRBJ1-1; a weak D match, TRBD1 (5 bases). V was clipped by 4 bases and J by 3 bases, with 12 bases between them. Germline CDR1 reads LGHDT; CDR2 reads YNNKEL (reference sequence). The CDR3 totals 14 residues. The CDR3: CASSLNRGDTEAFF. CDR3 nucleotides: TGTGCCAGCAGCCTGAATCGGGGCGACACTGAAGCTTTCTTT.

This clone has a handful of counts. This chain connects TRBV9 to TRBJ1-2, with D possibly being TRBD1 (5 bases). The germline V gene has CDR1 SGDLS and CDR2 YYNGEE. Trimming removed 0 bases from V and 5 bases from J, with 14 bases in between. This CDR3 is 15 amino acids long. CDR3 protein: CASSVESGGWYGYTF. In DNA, the CDR3 is TGTGCCAGCAGCGTAGAATCGGGGGGGTGGTATGGCTACACCTTC.

This chain joins TRBV7-2 and TRBJ2-6, with 10 nucleotides matching TRBD1. This CDR3 has 18 residues. V shed 0 bases, J shed 2 bases, and the junction held 4 bases outside the gene matches. Germline V gene data show CDR1 as SGHTA and CDR2 as FQGNSA. The CDR3 DNA reads TGTGCCAGCAGCTTAGCCAAGGGGACAGGGGCTGGGGCCAACGTCCTGACTTTC. Residues: CASSLAKGTGAGANVLTF.

The rearrangement links TRBV6-5 to TRBJ1-3; D remains unclear. The CDR3 is 14 amino acids. CDR1 and CDR2 from the germline V gene are MNHEY and SVGAGI. The V end lost 8 bases, the J end lost 0 bases, and 11 bases lay between the germline ends. The CDR3 DNA reads TGTGCCAGCGCCCCTATCGCCTCTGGAAACACCATATATTTT. This gives the protein CASAPIASGNTIYF.